This TCR beta chain was recovered during a study of blood T cell repertoires in COVID-19. For the study at large: Some COVID-19 samples were acute and others convalescent; all came from the United States, Italy and Spain.

In the source study's methods: Reference gene primer amplification yielded estimated nucleated cell counts. The table came from immunoSEQ multiplex PCR; TCRdb's copy has only in-frame clones and leaves some out. V and J calls and clone size follow that table, whereas D and trimming were derived from the DNA. The sample carries 450,000 or so clones, 75% to 90% recorded once. Sequenced: peripheral blood. This sequence was found in a woman aged 40 to 50 with COVID-19, enrolled during active disease.

CDR3: CASSSPTGQSFAEQYF. The DNA for the CDR3 is TGCGCCAGCAGCTCCCCGACAGGCCAGTCCTTCGCCGAGCAGTACTTC. The rearrangement links TRBV5-1 to TRBJ2-7; TRBD1 is a possible D gene (6 bases). The CDR3 sequence is 16 residues long. V was pared by 3 bases and J by 6 bases, with 22 bases between. CDR1 is SGHRS, CDR2 YFSETQ, per germline.